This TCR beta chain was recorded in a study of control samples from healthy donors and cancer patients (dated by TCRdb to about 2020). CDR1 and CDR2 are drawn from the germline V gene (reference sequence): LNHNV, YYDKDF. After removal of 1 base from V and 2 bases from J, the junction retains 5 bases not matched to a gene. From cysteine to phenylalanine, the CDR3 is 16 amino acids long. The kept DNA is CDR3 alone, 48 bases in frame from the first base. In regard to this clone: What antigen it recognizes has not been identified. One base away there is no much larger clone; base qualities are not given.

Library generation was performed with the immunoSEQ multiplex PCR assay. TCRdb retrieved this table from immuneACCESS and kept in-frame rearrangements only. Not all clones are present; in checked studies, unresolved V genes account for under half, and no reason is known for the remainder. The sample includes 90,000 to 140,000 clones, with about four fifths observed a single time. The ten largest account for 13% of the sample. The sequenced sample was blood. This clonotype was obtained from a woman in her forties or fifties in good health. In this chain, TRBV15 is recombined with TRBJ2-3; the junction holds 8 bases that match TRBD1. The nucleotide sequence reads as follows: TGTGCCACCAGCAGAGCCACGGACAGGGCCACAGATACGCAGTATTTT. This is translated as CATSRATDRATDTQYF.